A single sample is the source of the 20 T cell receptor beta chains below, sequenced in a study of tumor-infiltrating lymphocytes in primary liver carcinoma. Total RNA (around 0.45 ug) served as template for TCR beta cDNA synthesis primed by a constant-region primer. It was through three nested multiplex PCR rounds of slightly modified ARM-PCR that TCR beta libraries arose. For around 9 cycles apiece, the opening two PCR rounds ran with TRBV1-TRBV30 forward primers and a C-beta reverse primer. TCRdb reanalysed the multiplex PCR reads using MiXCR and keeps one entry per CDR3 protein. Of some 180,000 distinct CDR3 sequences in the sample, just under 85% were seen once. Co-extracted RNA and DNA came from about 20-30 mg of unsorted bulk tissue. Sequencing was carried out using tumor tissue from primary liver carcinoma. The receptor set was obtained from a man aged 40-50 years with primary liver carcinoma and hepatitis B virus infection.

This chain connects TRBV4-2 to TRBJ2-1, with TRBD2 matching 7 bases. This CDR3 region has 16 residues. CDR1 is LGHNA and CDR2 is YNFKEQ in the germline V gene. V lost 1 base to trimming and J lost 4 bases; unmatched junction nucleotides: 7. CDR3 nucleotides: TGTGCCAGCAGCCAAGTTAGCGGGTTCTCTTACAATGAGCAGTTCTTC. Its protein product is CASSQVSGFSYNEQFF.

In this sample, this clonotype turned up many times. V usage is TRBV5-1 and J usage is TRBJ2-3, with 7 bases lining up with TRBD1. The CDR3 is 14 amino acids. Germline CDR1 reads SGHRS; CDR2 reads YFSETQ. After removal of 0 bases from V and 4 bases from J, the junction contained 2 bases not matched to a gene. Here the CDR3 DNA reads TGCGCCAGCAGCTTGGGACAGGGCTCAGATACGCAGTATTTT. It encodes CASSLGQGSDTQYF.

Turning to this clonotype: An end of the junction differs from the germline gene, which may be a read error. The rearrangement links TRBV12-3 or TRBV12-4 to TRBJ2-2, with 11 bases matching TRBD2. CDR3 length: 15 residues. The DNA for the CDR3 is TGTGCCAGCAGAGGACTAGCGGGTACCACCGGGGAGCCGTTTTTT. Its translation is CASRGLAGTTGEPFF.

As regards this clonotype: At one of its ends the junction is not consistent with the germline gene, which may arise from a read error. The rearrangement links TRBV6-5 to TRBJ2-7, with D maybe TRBD1 (6 bases). Looked up from germline, CDR1 is MNHEY and CDR2 is SVGAGI. The CDR3 contains 16 residues. The CDR3 DNA is TGTGCCAGCAGTTACAGAGGCAGGGGACATACCTACAAGCAGTACTTC. Protein: CASSYRGRGHTYKQYF.

The rearrangement uses TRBV6-1 and TRBJ1-5; D gene unclear. Deletions cut 10 bases from V and 11 bases from J, with 21 bases between. Germline CDR1 MNHNS, CDR2 SASEGT. CDR3 length: 13 residues. In DNA, the CDR3 is TGTGCCAACATTAGCGTCCATGGCGGGACCCAGCATTTT. It encodes CANISVHGGTQHF.

With regard to this clonotype: Its ends do not fully match the called genes, so a read error is possible. This sequence joins TRBV6-1 and TRBJ2-1; the match to TRBD2 covers 9 bases. The germline CDR1 and CDR2 sequences are MNHNS and SASEGT. The CDR3 runs 17 residues. The CDR3 DNA sequence: TGTGCTAACAGTGAAGCGCCAAGCGGGAGGTCAATCAATGAACAGTTCTTC. The encoded protein is CANSEAPSGRSINEQFF.

The V gene is TRBV5-8, the J gene TRBJ2-2; no reliable D call. Trimming pared 3 bases from V and 8 bases from J, leaving 14 bases between. This CDR3 contains 14 residues. Germline-derived CDR1 and CDR2 are SGHTS and YDEGEE. The CDR3 region is CASSSALSTGELFF. In DNA form, the CDR3 reads TGTGCCAGCAGCTCAGCCCTTAGCACAGGGGAGCTGTTTTTT.

As to this clonotype: Sequence at one end of the junction differs from germline and may be a read error. V usage is TRBV7-2 and J usage is TRBJ2-5; unclear D gene. The germline V gene has CDR1 SGHTA and CDR2 FQGNSA. The CDR3 spans 12 residues. The CDR3 protein is CANSLNGETQYF. The CDR3 bases are TGTGCCAACAGCTTAAATGGGGAGACCCAGTACTTC. The full variable domain, in which reference TRBV7-2 and TRBJ2-5 provide the parts outside the CDR3, is GAGVSQSPSNKVTEKGKDVELRCDPISGHTALYWYRQSLGQGLEFLIYFQGNSAPDKSGLPSDRFSAERTGGSVSTLTIQRTQQEDSAVYLCANSLNGETQYFGPGTRLLVL.

Notes on this clonotype: A junction boundary mismatches the germline segment, possibly from a read error. The gene calls are TRBV11-1 and TRBJ2-1; 10 bases are shared with TRBD2. Germline CDR1 SGHAT, CDR2 FQDESV (reference sequence). The CDR3 is 13 residues long. CDR3 nucleotide sequence: TGTGCCAGCAGAGGCCCCAAGCGGGAGGGCGAGGTCTTC. Its protein is CASRGPKREGEVF.

As for this clonotype: As the CDR3 is not closed by the conserved phenylalanine or tryptophan, this likely results from a read error. This chain connects TRBV6-5 to TRBJ2-7; D possibly corresponds to TRBD2 (7 bases). Trimming removed 11 bases from V and 2 bases from J, with 25 bases in between. The CDR3 length is 16 residues. Germline V gives CDR1 MNHEY, CDR2 SVGAGI. The CDR3 region is CACKGGASGDTYEQYY. CDR3 nucleotide sequence: TGTGCCTGCAAGGGGGGTGCTAGCGGCGATACCTACGAGCAGTACTAC.

To note about this clonotype: A much bigger clone sits one base away, suggesting this may be a read error. The chain joins TRBV30 to TRBJ2-3; TRBD2 matches 10 bases. This CDR3 region has 14 residues. The trim removed 1 base at V and 4 bases at J, leaving 2 bases unmatched. Germline V gene lookup returns CDR1 GTSNPN and CDR2 SVGIG (reference sequence). The CDR3 here is CAWSELAGPDTQYF. CDR3 bases: TGTGCCTGGAGTGAACTAGCGGGACCAGATACGCAGTATTTT.

Concerning this clonotype: An end of the junction does not agree with germline; a read error may underlie this. The chain combines TRBV12-3 or TRBV12-4 with TRBJ1-6; TRBD1 might be the D (5 bases). The CDR3 loop spans 14 amino acids. DNA of the CDR3: TGTGCCAGCAGTTTAGGACAGTATAATTCACCCCCCCACTTT. Its protein is CASSLGQYNSPPHF.

This chain connects TRBV29-1 to TRBJ2-3; tentatively, D is TRBD1 (6 bases). Trimming took 8 bases from V and 3 from J, leaving 18 bases between them. This CDR3 comprises 14 residues. Germline V CDR1 and CDR2: SQVTM, ANQGSEA. The CDR3 DNA reads TGCAGCACACCGGGACATGGAAGTACAGATACGCAGTATTTT. The encoded protein is CSTPGHGSTDTQYF.

In this sample, this clonotype turned up many times. The chain links TRBV7-9 to TRBJ2-5, with D unclear. The CDR3 extends over 13 amino acids. Germline values: CDR1 SEHNR, CDR2 FQNEAQ (reference sequence). V was clipped by 1 base and J by 1 base, with 4 bases between them. Here the CDR3 DNA reads TGTGCCAGCAGCTTAGACTTCCAAGAGACCCAGTACTTC. Amino acids: CASSLDFQETQYF.

The V gene is TRBV29-1, the J gene TRBJ1-1; D gene unclear. From germline, CDR1 is SQVTM and CDR2 ANQGSEA. V shed 2 bases and J shed 8 bases, with 15 bases lying between them. The length of the CDR3 is 13 residues. The CDR3 sequence is CSVEPPGGIEAFF. The CDR3 coding sequence is TGCAGCGTTGAACCACCCGGTGGGATAGAAGCTTTCTTT.

About this clonotype: Germline and junction disagree at one end, which may indicate a read error. The chain links TRBV29-1 to TRBJ2-1; D perhaps matches TRBD2 (6 bases). The CDR3 has 13 amino acids. Germline values: CDR1 SQVTM, CDR2 ANQGSEA. DNA for the CDR3: TGCAGCGGGTGGACTAACGGGTTCAATCAGCAGTTCTTC. Amino acid sequence: CSGWTNGFNQQFF.

Concerning this clonotype: The junction departs from the called germline gene at one end, perhaps through a read error. The chain is built from TRBV11-2 and TRBJ2-7, with D possibly matching TRBD2 (5 bases). The CDR3 is 13 amino acids. Germline CDR1 is SGHAT and CDR2 is FQNNGV. Here the CDR3 DNA reads TGTGCCAAGAGCTTAGTACTAGGAGGCGAGCAATACTTC. It yields the protein CAKSLVLGGEQYF.

This clonotype has only one observation. This chain connects TRBV5-6 to TRBJ2-1; 7 bases agree with TRBD2. V trimming: 6 bases; J trimming: 0 bases; junction bases outside the gene matches: 15. The CDR3 is 18 residues long. Germline lookup yields CDR1 SGHDT and CDR2 YYEEEE. The DNA for the CDR3 is TGTGCCAGCAACCGGACTAACGGGAGGCCAAACTCCTACAATGAGCAGTTCTTC. Its translation: CASNRTNGRPNSYNEQFF.

The chain joins TRBV24-1 to TRBJ1-1; D is undetermined. V was clipped by 4 bases and J by 4 bases, with 9 bases between them. Germline V gene data show CDR1 as KGHDR and CDR2 as SFDVKD. The CDR3 extends over 13 amino acids. DNA for the CDR3: TGTGCCACCAGTGAGCCATGGGGCACTGAAGCTTTCTTT. It encodes CATSEPWGTEAFF.

The chain carries TRBV12-3 or TRBV12-4 and TRBJ2-1; no clear D gene. Trimming took 7 bases from V and 2 from J, leaving 15 bases between them. The CDR3 sequence is 15 residues long. The CDR3 protein is CASTLASDTYNEQFF. DNA of the CDR3: TGTGCCAGCACCTTGGCTAGTGACACCTACAATGAGCAGTTCTTC.